The clone carrying this T cell receptor beta chain was observed a few times. Its matching antigen is unknown. Via MiXCR, TCRdb re-called the reads, giving one row per CDR3 protein. The sample records hundreds of thousands of distinct CDR3 sequences, about 30% being singletons. This specimen belongs to a study of T cell repertoires in cytomegalovirus infection. Study findings and constraints: HLA-C-restricted TCR beta clonotypes specific for CMV led the ex vivo response. Using cumulative public TCR beta family frequency, the authors identified those who carried CMV together with the relevant HLA.

V was clipped by 6 bases and J by 10 bases, with 15 bases between them. This CDR3 has 12 amino acids. This chain uses TRBV12-3 or TRBV12-4 with TRBJ1-1, with D unresolved. The clonotype was recovered from a human donor in good health (CMV status not recorded). Some clones in this sample may be carry-over from other donors' samples. The sample was cultured PBMCs, taken from culture after CMV antigen stimulation. The CDR3, as DNA: TGTGCCAGCAGCCCCCCGTCGGCGAGAGCTTTCTTT. It yields the protein CASSPPSARAFF.